What follows is one T cell receptor (beta chain) and its context. Its antigen target is currently unknown. No much larger clonotype is one base removed from it; base qualities were not supplied. V lost 7 bases and J lost 5 bases; the stretch between them is 9 bases long. The germline V gene provides CDR1 SNHLY and CDR2 FYNNEI. The CDR3 runs 12 residues from the cysteine to the phenylalanine. The sequence is cut down to CDR3 DNA, 36 bases in frame from base 1. Patients underwent resection in Japan or China between about 2014 and 2017. Two lung cancer pathologists independently confirmed the histologic diagnosis of each case on H&E slides. For nucleic acid extraction, premalignant or tumor cells were enriched by macro-dissection following pathologic assessment. The AllPrep DNA/RNA FFPE Kit was used to isolate DNA from FFPE tissue. The data derive from a study of immune evolution from preneoplasia to lung adenocarcinoma (dated by TCRdb to about 2021). Regarding the research as a whole: HLA loss of heterozygosity was observed in roughly 6.8%, 16% and 36% of AIS, MIA and ADC lesions, respectively, and was not observed in any AAH lesions. The study profiled immune contexture across lung adenocarcinoma precursors and invasive adenocarcinoma using immune gene expression, TCR sequencing and multiplex immunofluorescence. Resected precursor lesions (AAH, AIS, MIA) and invasive adenocarcinomas were compared against paired morphologically normal lung tissue. Sample size was determined by specimen availability and not by a prior power calculation. The immune data were combined with whole exome sequencing and methylation data from the same cohort of nodules. In total, the cohort included 50 to 60 patients with pulmonary nodules, all of whom underwent surgical resection. The TCR sequencing data were obtained from 51 patients. The study reported that more than 85 samples were used for TCR sequencing. POLYSOLVER was used to infer Class I HLA alleles from exome data, while LOHHLA was used to detect allele-specific HLA loss. Paper-wide results and their limitations: Because all patients were from Japan and China, applicability to Western populations was uncertain. Normal lung had the highest top T cell clone frequencies, and these frequencies appeared to fall progressively from AAH through AIS, MIA and invasive adenocarcinoma. Clonality was highest in normal lung, while later-stage lesions appeared to show lower clonality but higher T cell density and diversity. T cell clonality was highest in KRAS-mutant nodules compared with EGFR-mutant or double wild-type lesions. The findings reflected association rather than direct causation, and larger cohorts with long-term follow-up and longitudinal biopsies were considered necessary.

The immunoSEQ hsTCRbeta Kit was used to sequence TCR beta CDR3 regions from DNA. In the authors' own workflow: The ImmunoSEQ Analyzer was used to analyse the TCR sequencing data. T cell clonality was defined as 1 minus Pielou's evenness computed on productive rearrangements. To measure T cell diversity, the inverse Simpson index was applied to productive templates. T cell density was defined as TCR beta template counts normalized to usable DNA, with usable DNA estimated by amplifying and sequencing housekeeping genes. Two-sided Kruskal-Wallis tests were used to compare TCR metrics between histologic stages. Entries here come from immuneACCESS through TCRdb and include only in-frame sequences with V and J called. Some clones fail to appear in such tables; in the studies checked, an unresolved V gene covers under half of the shortfall, and the cause of the remainder is unknown. V and J calls and clone size are those listed in that table; D and trimming were worked out from the DNA. The sample includes approximately 4,900 clones, with about 70% observed a single time. Of the sample, approximately 10% is held by the ten largest clones.

Sequenced material: FFPE minimally invasive lung adenocarcinoma tissue. The cell subset or site label, as the study defines it: micro-invasive lung adenocarcinoma (MIA). This TCR came from a person in their sixties or seventies with lung adenocarcinoma. The V and J segments used are TRBV2 and TRBJ1-5; D gene: possibly TRBD1, on 5 matching bases. The CDR3 region: CASNLQDQPQHF. The DNA sequence reads TGTGCCAGCAACCTACAGGATCAGCCCCAGCATTTT.